The 10 T cell receptor beta chains reported below all come from one sample, sequenced in a study of beta chain features in type 1 diabetes. Expressed TCRB transcripts were sequenced after all isolated RNA was converted to cDNA. Only in-frame clones appear in the TCRdb table, and some are missing; sequencing was by immunoSEQ multiplex PCR. The table records some 360,000 clones, around a fifth of them present only once. Sequencing was carried out using naive CD4+ T cells from blood. These receptor sequences come from a woman under 30 in good health.

The chain combines TRBV29-1 with TRBJ1-2; weak D call: TRBD1 (5 bases). V gave up 5 bases and J gave up 4 bases, with 14 bases separating them. The germline CDR1 and CDR2 sequences are SQVTM and ANQGSEA. The CDR3 has 13 amino acids. The CDR3 reads CSVFQGRAYGYTF. For the CDR3, the DNA is TGCAGCGTTTTTCAGGGTCGGGCCTATGGCTACACCTTC. Variable domain in full (rest from reference TRBV29-1 and TRBJ1-2): SAVISQKPSRDICQRGTSLTIQCQVDSQVTMMFWYRQQPGQSLTLIATANQGSEATYESGFVIDKFPISRPNLTFSTLTVSNMSPEDSSIYLCSVFQGRAYGYTFGSGTRLTVV.

In this sample, this clone turned up a few times. J is TRBJ2-2 and V is TRBV5-4, with 9 bases fitting TRBD2. With 6 bases clipped from V and 4 bases from J, the junction kept 4 bases outside the gene matches. Germline CDR1 and CDR2: SGHNT and YYREEE (reference sequence). The CDR3 length is 14 residues. CDR3 region: CASTSGARTGELFF. The CDR3 nucleotides are TGTGCCAGCACTAGCGGGGCGCGCACCGGGGAGCTGTTTTTT.

This clone was seen more than once but under ten times. CDR3 sequence: CASSPVPGQGSRTEAFF. The CDR3 DNA reads TGTGCCAGCAGTCCGGTCCCGGGACAGGGTTCAAGGACTGAAGCTTTCTTT. The rearrangement joins TRBV5-4 to TRBJ1-1; TRBD1 aligns across 9 bases. There are 17 residues in the CDR3. Trimming took 5 bases from V and 5 from J; bases not matched to a gene: 16. The germline gives CDR1 SGHNT, CDR2 YYREEE (reference sequence).

The chain couples TRBV25-1 to TRBJ2-7, with D possibly TRBD1 on 6 matching bases. V was clipped by 6 bases and J by 4 bases, with 10 bases between them. Germline CDR1 and CDR2: MGHDK and SYGVNS. There are 12 residues in the CDR3. This chain's CDR3 is CASSGQRYEQYF. The DNA of the CDR3 is TGTGCCAGCAGCGGACAGCGATACGAGCAGTACTTC.

A few counts support this clone. The chain carries TRBV18 and TRBJ1-5; D ambiguous. This CDR3 contains 15 residues. Germline values: CDR1 KGHSH, CDR2 LQKENI. Between the trimmed V and J ends, which lost 4 bases and 9 bases, there was a span of 19 bases. The CDR3 protein is CASSLGSGGNGPQHF. In DNA, the CDR3 is TGTGCCAGCTCACTCGGGAGTGGTGGAAATGGGCCCCAGCATTTT.

This clone turned up a few times. The chain is built from TRBV29-1 and TRBJ1-2; D remains unclear. V was trimmed by 6 bases and J by 8 bases, leaving 4 bases between them. The length of the CDR3 is 8 residues. CDR1 and CDR2 from the germline V gene are SQVTM and ANQGSEA. In DNA, the CDR3 is TGCAGCGTCGAGGGCTACACCTTC. The encoded protein is CSVEGYTF.

For this clone: Relative to the germline gene, one junction end is altered; a read error may explain this. This chain joins TRBV4-2 and TRBJ2-5; 7 positions agree with TRBD2. CDR1 is LGHNA and CDR2 is YNFKEQ in the germline V gene. The length of the CDR3 is 14 residues. The CDR3 bases are TGTGCCAGCAGTCAAGCGGGGAAGCAAGAGACCCAGTACTTC. Protein sequence: CASSQAGKQETQYF.

The CDR3 DNA follows: TGTGCCAGCAGCTTACGGAACCTCGGACAGTCCTACGAGCAGTACTTC. Its translation: CASSLRNLGQSYEQYF. V usage is TRBV7-2 and J usage is TRBJ2-7; D is perhaps TRBD1 (6 bases). Deletions cut 2 bases from V and 1 base from J, with 15 bases between. CDR3 length equals 16 residues. Germline V CDR1 and CDR2: SGHTA, FQGNSA.

This clone has just one count. V is TRBV18 and J is TRBJ2-1; TRBD1 agrees at 9 bases. Germline CDR1 is KGHSH and CDR2 is LQKENI. V lost 2 bases and J lost 7; bases outside the gene matches: 6. This CDR3 has 15 amino acids. Written as DNA, the CDR3 is TGTGCCAGCTCACCAGCGACAGGGGGTAATAATGAGCAGTTCTTC. This translates into CASSPATGGNNEQFF.

The chain combines TRBV7-6 with TRBJ2-3; 9 bases agree with TRBD1. The ends lost 5 bases at V and 2 bases at J; junction bases unmatched: 11. The germline V gene encodes CDR1 SGHVS and CDR2 FNYEAQ. The CDR3 is 17 amino acids. The CDR3 DNA is TGTGCCAGCAGCACGATACTCCGGGACAGGGTCACAGATACGCAGTATTTT. It translates to CASSTILRDRVTDTQYF.